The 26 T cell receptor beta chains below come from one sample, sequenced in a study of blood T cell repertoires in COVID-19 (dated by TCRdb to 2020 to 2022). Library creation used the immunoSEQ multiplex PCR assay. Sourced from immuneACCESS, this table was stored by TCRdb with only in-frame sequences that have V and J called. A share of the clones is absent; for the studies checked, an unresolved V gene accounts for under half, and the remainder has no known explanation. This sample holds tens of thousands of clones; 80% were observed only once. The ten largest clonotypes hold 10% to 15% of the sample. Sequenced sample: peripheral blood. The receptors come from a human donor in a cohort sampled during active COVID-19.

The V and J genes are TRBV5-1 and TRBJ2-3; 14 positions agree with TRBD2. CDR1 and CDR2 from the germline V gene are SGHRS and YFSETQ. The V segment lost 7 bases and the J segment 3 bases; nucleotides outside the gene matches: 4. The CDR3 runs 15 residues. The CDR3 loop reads CASLRTSGRTDTQYF. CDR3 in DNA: TGCGCCAGCCTCAGGACTAGCGGGAGGACAGATACGCAGTATTTT.

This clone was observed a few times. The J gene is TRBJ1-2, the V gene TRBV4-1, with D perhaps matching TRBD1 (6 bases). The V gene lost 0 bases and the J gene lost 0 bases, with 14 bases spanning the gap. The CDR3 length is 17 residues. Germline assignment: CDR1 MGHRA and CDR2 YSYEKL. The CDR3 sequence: CASSQDPTRTANYGYTF. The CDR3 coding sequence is TGCGCCAGCAGCCAAGACCCCACCCGGACAGCTAACTATGGCTACACCTTC.

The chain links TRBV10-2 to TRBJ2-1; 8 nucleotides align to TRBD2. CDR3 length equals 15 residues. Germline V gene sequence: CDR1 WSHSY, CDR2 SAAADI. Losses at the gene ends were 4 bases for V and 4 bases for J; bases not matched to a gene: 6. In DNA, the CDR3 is TGCGCCAGCAGTGTAGGGCGGGGGGAATACAATGAGCAGTTCTTC. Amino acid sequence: CASSVGRGEYNEQFF.

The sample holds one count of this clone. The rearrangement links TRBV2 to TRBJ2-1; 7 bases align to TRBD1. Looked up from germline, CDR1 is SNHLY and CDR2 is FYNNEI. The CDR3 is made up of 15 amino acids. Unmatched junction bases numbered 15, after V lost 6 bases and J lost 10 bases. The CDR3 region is CASSAEQGSVSEQFF. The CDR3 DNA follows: TGTGCCAGCAGCGCAGAACAGGGGTCTGTTAGCGAGCAGTTCTTC.

As DNA, the CDR3 is TGTGCCAGCAGGCAGGGGGTACTTCGGGGAAACACCATATATTTT. Protein sequence: CASRQGVLRGNTIYF. The gene calls are TRBV28 and TRBJ1-3; 7 bases line up with TRBD1. The junction had 9 bases not matched to a gene; V was cut back by 6 bases and J by 4 bases. CDR3 size: 15 residues. Germline values: CDR1 MDHEN, CDR2 SYDVKM.

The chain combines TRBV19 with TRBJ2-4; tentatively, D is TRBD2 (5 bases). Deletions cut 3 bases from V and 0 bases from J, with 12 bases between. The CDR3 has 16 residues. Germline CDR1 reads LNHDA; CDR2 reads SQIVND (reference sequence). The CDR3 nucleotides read TGTGCCAGTAGTATTGGTGGGCGGGTAGCCAAAAACATTCAGTACTTC. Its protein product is CASSIGGRVAKNIQYF.

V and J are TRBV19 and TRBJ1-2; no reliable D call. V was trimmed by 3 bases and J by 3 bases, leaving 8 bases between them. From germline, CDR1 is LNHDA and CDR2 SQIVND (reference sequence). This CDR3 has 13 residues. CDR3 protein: CASSIFPDYGYTF. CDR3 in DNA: TGTGCCAGTAGTATCTTCCCCGACTATGGCTACACCTTC.

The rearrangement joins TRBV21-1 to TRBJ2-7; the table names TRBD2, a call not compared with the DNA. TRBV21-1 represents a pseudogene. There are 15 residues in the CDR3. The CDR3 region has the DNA TGTGCCAGCAGCACTCATGACGGGAGCTCCTACGAGCAGTACGTC. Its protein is CASSTHDGSSYEQYV.

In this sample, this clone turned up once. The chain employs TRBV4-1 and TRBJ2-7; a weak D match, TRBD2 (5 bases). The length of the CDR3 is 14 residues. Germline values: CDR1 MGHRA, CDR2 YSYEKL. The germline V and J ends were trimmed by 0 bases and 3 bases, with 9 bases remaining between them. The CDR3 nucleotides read TGCGCCAGCAGCCAAGATCTTGGAGGCTACGAGCAGTACGTC. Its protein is CASSQDLGGYEQYV.

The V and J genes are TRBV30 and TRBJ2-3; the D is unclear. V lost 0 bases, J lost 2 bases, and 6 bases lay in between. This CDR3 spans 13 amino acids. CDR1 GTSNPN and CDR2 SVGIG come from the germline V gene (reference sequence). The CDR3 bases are TGTGCCTGGAGTGTACTGTTCACAGATACGCAGTATTTT. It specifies CAWSVLFTDTQYF.

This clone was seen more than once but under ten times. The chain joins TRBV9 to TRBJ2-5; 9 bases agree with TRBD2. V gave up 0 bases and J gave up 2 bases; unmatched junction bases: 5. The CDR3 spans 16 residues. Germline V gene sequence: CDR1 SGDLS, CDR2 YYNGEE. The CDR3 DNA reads TGTGCCAGCAGCGTAGTAGCTAGCGGGGCGCAAGAGACCCAGTACTTC. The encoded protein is CASSVVASGAQETQYF.

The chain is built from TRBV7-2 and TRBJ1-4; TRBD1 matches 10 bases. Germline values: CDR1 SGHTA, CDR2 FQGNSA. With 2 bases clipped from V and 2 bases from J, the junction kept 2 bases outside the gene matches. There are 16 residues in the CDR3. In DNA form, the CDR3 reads TGTGCCAGCAGCTTACGGACAGGGGGGACTAATGAAAAACTGTTTTTT. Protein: CASSLRTGGTNEKLFF.

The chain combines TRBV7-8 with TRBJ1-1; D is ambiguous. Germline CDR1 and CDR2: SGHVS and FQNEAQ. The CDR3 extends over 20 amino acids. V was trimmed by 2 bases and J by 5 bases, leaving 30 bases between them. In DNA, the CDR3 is TGTGCCAGCAGCTTAACGATGCCGGGAGCCTCGCTCCCTTTGGGGACTGAAGCTTTCTTT. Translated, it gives CASSLTMPGASLPLGTEAFF.

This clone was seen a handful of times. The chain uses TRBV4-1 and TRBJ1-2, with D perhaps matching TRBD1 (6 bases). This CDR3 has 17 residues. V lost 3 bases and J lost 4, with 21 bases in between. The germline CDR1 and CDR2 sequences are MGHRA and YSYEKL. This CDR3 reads CASSHDVGQTSFYGYTF. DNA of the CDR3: TGCGCCAGCAGCCACGACGTTGGACAGACGAGTTTCTATGGCTACACCTTC.

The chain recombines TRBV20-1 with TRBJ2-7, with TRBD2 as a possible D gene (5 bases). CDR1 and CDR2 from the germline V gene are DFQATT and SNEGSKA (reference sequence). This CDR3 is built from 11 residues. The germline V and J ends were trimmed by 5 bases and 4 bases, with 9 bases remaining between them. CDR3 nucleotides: TGCAGTGCTCTGGACTTGTACGAGCAGTACTTC. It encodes CSALDLYEQYF.

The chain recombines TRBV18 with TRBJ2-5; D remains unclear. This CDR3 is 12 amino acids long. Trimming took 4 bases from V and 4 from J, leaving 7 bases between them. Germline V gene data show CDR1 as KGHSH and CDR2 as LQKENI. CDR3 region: CASSRSGETQYF. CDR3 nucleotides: TGTGCCAGCTCACGTTCGGGAGAGACCCAGTACTTC.

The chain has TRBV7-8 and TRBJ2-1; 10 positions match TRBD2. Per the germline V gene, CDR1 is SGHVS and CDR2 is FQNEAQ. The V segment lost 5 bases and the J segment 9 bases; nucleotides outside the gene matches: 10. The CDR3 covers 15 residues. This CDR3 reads CASSQTVAGGPEQFF. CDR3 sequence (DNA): TGTGCCAGCAGCCAAACGGTAGCGGGGGGCCCTGAGCAGTTCTTC.

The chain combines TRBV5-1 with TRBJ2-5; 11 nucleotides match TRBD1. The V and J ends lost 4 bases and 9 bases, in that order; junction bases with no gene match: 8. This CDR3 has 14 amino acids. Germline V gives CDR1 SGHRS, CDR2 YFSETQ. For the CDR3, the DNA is TGCGCCAGCAGCGGGACAGGGGGGGTTAGGTCCCAGTACTTC. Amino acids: CASSGTGGVRSQYF.

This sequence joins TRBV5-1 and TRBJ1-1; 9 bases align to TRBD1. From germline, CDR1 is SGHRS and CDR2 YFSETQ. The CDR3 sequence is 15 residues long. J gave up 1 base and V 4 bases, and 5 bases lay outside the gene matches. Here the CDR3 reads CASSPGDRENTEAFF. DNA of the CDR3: TGCGCCAGCAGCCCCGGGGACAGGGAGAACACTGAAGCTTTCTTT.

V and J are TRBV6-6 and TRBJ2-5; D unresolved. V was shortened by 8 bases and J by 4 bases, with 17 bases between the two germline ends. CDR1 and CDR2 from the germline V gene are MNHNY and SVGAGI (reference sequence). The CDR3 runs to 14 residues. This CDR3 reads CASGHGLIAETQYF. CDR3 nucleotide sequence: TGTGCCAGCGGCCATGGGCTTATTGCAGAGACCCAGTACTTC.

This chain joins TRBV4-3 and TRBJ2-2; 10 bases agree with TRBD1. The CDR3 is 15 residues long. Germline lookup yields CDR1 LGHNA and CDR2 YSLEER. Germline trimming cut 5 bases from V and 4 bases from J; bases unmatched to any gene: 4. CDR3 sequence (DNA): TGCGCCAGCAGCTTTGGACAGGGGGGCACCGGGGAGCTGTTTTTT. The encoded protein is CASSFGQGGTGELFF.

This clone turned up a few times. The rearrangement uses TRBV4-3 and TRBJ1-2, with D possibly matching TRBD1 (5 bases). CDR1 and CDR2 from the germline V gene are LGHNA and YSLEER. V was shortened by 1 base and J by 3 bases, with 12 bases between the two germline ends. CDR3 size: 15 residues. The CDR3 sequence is CASSQGRQGYYGYTF. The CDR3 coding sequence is TGCGCCAGCAGCCAAGGCCGGCAGGGCTACTATGGCTACACCTTC.

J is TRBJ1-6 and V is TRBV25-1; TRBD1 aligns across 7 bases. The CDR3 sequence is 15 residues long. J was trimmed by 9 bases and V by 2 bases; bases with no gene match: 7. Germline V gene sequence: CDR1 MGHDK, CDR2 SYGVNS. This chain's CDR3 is CASSEARGRVSPLHF. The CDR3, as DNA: TGTGCCAGCAGTGAAGCAAGGGGGCGGGTTTCACCCCTCCACTTT.

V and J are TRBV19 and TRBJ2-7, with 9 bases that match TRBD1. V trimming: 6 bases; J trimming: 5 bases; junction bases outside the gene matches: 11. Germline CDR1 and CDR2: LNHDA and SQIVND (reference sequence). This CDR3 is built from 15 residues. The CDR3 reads CASRAPGQGADEQYF. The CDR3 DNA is TGTGCCAGTAGGGCCCCGGGACAGGGAGCCGACGAGCAGTACTTC.

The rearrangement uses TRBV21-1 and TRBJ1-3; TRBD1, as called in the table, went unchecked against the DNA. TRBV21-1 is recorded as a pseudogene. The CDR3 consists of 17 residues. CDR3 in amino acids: CASSKDPGANSGNTIYF. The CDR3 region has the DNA TGTGCCAGCAGCAAAGATCCAGGGGCCAACTCTGGAAACACCATATATTTT.

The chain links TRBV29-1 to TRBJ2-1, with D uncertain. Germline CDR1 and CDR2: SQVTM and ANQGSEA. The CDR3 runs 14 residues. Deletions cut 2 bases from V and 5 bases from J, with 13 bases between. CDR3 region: CSVEMPGLDNEQFF. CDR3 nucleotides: TGCAGCGTTGAAATGCCAGGCCTGGACAATGAGCAGTTCTTC.